The present TCR beta chain was sequenced within a study of technical replicates of blood from several donors. This CDR3 is 12 amino acids long. Looked up from germline, CDR1 is SGDLS and CDR2 is YYNGEE. Trimming took 5 bases from V and 9 from J, leaving 12 bases between them. Generated by immunoSEQ multiplex PCR, the TCRdb table keeps only in-frame clones and is missing some. The table shows 80,000 or so clones, with roughly four fifths occurring only once. This chain joins TRBV9 and TRBJ2-1; possible D gene TRBD2, 6 bases. The source material was PBMCs. The sequence was obtained from a human donor in good health. Some clones in this sample may be carry-over from other donors' samples. CDR3 protein: CASRGLGGEQFF. The CDR3 nucleotides are TGTGCCAGCAGAGGTTTGGGGGGTGAGCAGTTCTTC.